This T cell receptor beta chain was captured by sequencing in a study of shared T cell receptors in the human thymus. Clones were sequenced by immunoSEQ multiplex PCR, and TCRdb holds only the in-frame ones, with some missing. The sample has hundreds of thousands of clones, more than 75% seen once. V dropped 8 bases and J dropped 9; count of bases not matched to a gene: 19. The CDR3 spans 16 residues. Germline V CDR1 and CDR2: ENHRY, SYGVKD. The sample was also linked to a second study, of human thymus T cells. Per that paper: Thymus tissue for the work was resected from patients undergoing corrective heart surgery. Thymic and blood repertoires appeared to show biased V and J gene usage.

Sequencing was performed on thymocytes. This sequence was found in a boy under three years old with a congenital heart defect. V gene TRBV10-3 combines with J gene TRBJ2-1; TRBD2 matches 7 bases. CDR3 in DNA: TGTGCCATCTCCCGCAGGTTGCGGGAGATGGGTGGTGAGCAGTTCTTC. It translates to CAISRRLREMGGEQFF.